Sequencing of this TCR beta chain was carried out in a study of blood T cell repertoires in COVID-19. Looking at the study overall: Whether acute or convalescent, the COVID-19 samples came from the United States, Italy and Spain.

The CDR3 runs to 16 residues. V trimming: 0 bases; J trimming: 6 bases; junction bases outside the gene matches: 9. CDR1 and CDR2 from the germline V gene are SGHDT and YYEEEE. In the authors' methods: Quantification of nucleated cells was approximated via reference gene primer amplification. Here immunoSEQ multiplex PCR was the method, and the copy in TCRdb shows in-frame clones only, minus some. The V and J calls and the clone size are those of that table, but D and trimming were determined from the DNA. The table has around 270,000 clones, 86% seen once. This sequence originates from a man under 40 with active or convalescent COVID-19. The sequencing input was peripheral blood. J is TRBJ2-3 and V is TRBV5-6, with 8 bases lining up with TRBD2. CDR3 bases: TGTGCCAGCAGCTTGGGATTAGCGGGGCCCATTGATACGCAGTATTTT. This codes for CASSLGLAGPIDTQYF.